This passage covers 25 T cell receptor beta chains from one sample sequenced in a study of blood T cell repertoires in COVID-19. The protocol was immunoSEQ multiplex PCR, while the TCRdb copy is restricted to in-frame clones and leaves out a portion. The sample includes approximately 340,000 clones, roughly 90% of them seen just once. The sequenced sample consisted of peripheral blood. These receptors originate from a man aged 25 to 40 with COVID-19, enrolled during active disease.

The V gene is TRBV7-2, the J gene TRBJ1-3, with 9 bases matching TRBD1. The CDR3 is 18 residues long. Trimming removed 3 bases from V and 9 bases from J; junction bases left unmatched: 18. Germline CDR1 is SGHTA and CDR2 is FQGNSA. CDR3 nucleotides: TGTGCCAGCAGCTTCGACCCTACACCCGGGACAGGGAGGTCCACCATATATTTT. It is translated as CASSFDPTPGTGRSTIYF.

V and J are TRBV28 and TRBJ1-5; 7 bases line up with TRBD1. Per the germline V gene, CDR1 is MDHEN and CDR2 is SYDVKM. Trimming took 5 bases from V and 0 from J; bases not matched to a gene: 13. This CDR3 is built from 18 residues. The CDR3 DNA sequence: TGTGCCAGCAGTCCCGTAGGGGGCCCTGTCAATAGCAATCAGCCCCAGCATTTT. This sequence encodes CASSPVGGPVNSNQPQHF.

V and J are TRBV6-2 or TRBV6-3 and TRBJ2-7, with D possibly matching TRBD1 (6 bases). The CDR3 has 16 amino acids. Trimming pared 2 bases from V and 0 bases from J, leaving 14 bases between. Germline CDR1 is MNHEY and CDR2 is SVGEGT. The CDR3 loop reads CASSYGGQRSSYEQYF. CDR3 nucleotides: TGTGCCAGCAGTTACGGCGGACAGAGGAGCTCCTACGAGCAGTACTTC.

This rearrangement joins TRBV5-6 to TRBJ2-1, with 8 nucleotides matching TRBD1. From germline, CDR1 is SGHDT and CDR2 YYEEEE. The CDR3 runs to 14 residues. Trimming removed 4 bases from V and 6 bases from J; junction bases left unmatched: 6. This CDR3 reads CASSPFQGANEQFF. The CDR3 nucleotides read TGTGCCAGCAGCCCGTTTCAGGGGGCCAATGAGCAGTTCTTC.

CDR3 sequence reads: CASNLQGNEQFF. Written as DNA, the CDR3 is TGTGCCAGCAATCTACAGGGAAATGAGCAGTTCTTC. The V call is TRBV28, the J call TRBJ2-1; possibly TRBD1 for D (6 bases). Trimming cost V 7 bases and J 7 bases, with 11 bases left between them. This CDR3 contains 12 residues. Germline V lookup: CDR1 MDHEN, CDR2 SYDVKM.

J is TRBJ2-7 and V is TRBV6-2 or TRBV6-3, with D perhaps matching TRBD1 (7 bases). The CDR3 totals 17 residues. The V end lost 2 bases, the J end lost 2 bases, and 19 bases lay between the germline ends. CDR1 MNHEY and CDR2 SVGEGT come from the germline V gene. The CDR3 here is CASSYPARPGGTYEQYF. As DNA, the CDR3 is TGTGCCAGCAGTTACCCGGCGAGGCCAGGGGGGACCTACGAGCAGTACTTC.

V usage is TRBV7-6 and J usage is TRBJ2-3; 7 positions match TRBD1. The germline gives CDR1 SGHVS, CDR2 FNYEAQ. After removal of 6 bases from V and 4 bases from J, the junction contained 7 bases not matched to a gene. The CDR3 has 14 amino acids. This chain's CDR3 is CASRPRGQSDTQYF. CDR3 bases: TGTGCCAGCAGACCGAGGGGGCAGTCAGATACGCAGTATTTT.

Here the CDR3 reads CASSPGTDNQPQHF. The CDR3 region has the DNA TGTGCCAGCAGCCCCGGGACAGACAATCAGCCCCAGCATTTT. V gene TRBV9 combines with J gene TRBJ1-5; 7 positions agree with TRBD1. The V gene end was trimmed by 4 bases and the J gene end by 3 bases; junction bases not matched to a gene: 4. Germline values: CDR1 SGDLS, CDR2 YYNGEE. There are 14 residues in the CDR3.

V and J are TRBV4-1 and TRBJ2-5, with D perhaps TRBD2 (6 bases). The CDR3 length is 16 residues. Germline CDR1 is MGHRA and CDR2 is YSYEKL. Trimming pared 0 bases from V and 5 bases from J, leaving 16 bases between. The chain's CDR3 is CASSQDKAGLGETQYF. CDR3 coding DNA: TGCGCCAGCAGCCAAGATAAGGCGGGGTTAGGGGAGACCCAGTACTTC.

The chain uses TRBV4-1 and TRBJ1-2; D gene ambiguous. This CDR3 is 14 amino acids long. Germline-derived CDR1 and CDR2 are MGHRA and YSYEKL. With 0 bases removed from V and 8 bases from J, the gap between germline ends came to 13 bases. CDR3 nucleotides: TGCGCCAGCAGCCAAGATCATGGGAGTCGGGGCTACACCTTC. It encodes CASSQDHGSRGYTF.

A note on this clone: The DNA is left out, because the CDR3 cannot be placed on it with certainty; the CDR3 is given as TCRdb lists it. The V and J genes are TRBV6-5 and TRBJ1-2; the D call TRBD1 from the table was never checked on the DNA. Germline V gene lookup returns CDR1 MNHEY and CDR2 SVGAGI. Inclusive of both ends, the CDR3 amounts to 16 amino acids. The CDR3 sequence is CASSSSTGSRNYGYTF.

This sequence joins TRBV5-1 and TRBJ2-3; D might be TRBD2 (7 bases). CDR3 length equals 16 residues. CDR1 SGHRS and CDR2 YFSETQ come from the germline V gene. The V gene lost 0 bases and the J gene lost 2 bases, with 13 bases spanning the gap. The CDR3 region is CASSLEGGPPTDTQYF. The CDR3 DNA sequence: TGCGCCAGCAGCTTGGAGGGGGGGCCCCCCACAGATACGCAGTATTTT.

This chain uses TRBV12-3 or TRBV12-4 with TRBJ2-1; a weak D match, TRBD2 (6 bases). The CDR3 has 11 residues. The ends were cut back, 3 bases at V and 13 bases at J, with 10 bases in the middle. DNA for the CDR3: TGTGCCAGCAGTTTCGGGGGTGGACAGTTCTTC. Residues: CASSFGGGQFF.

This clone was detected only once. The chain has TRBV7-2 and TRBJ2-1, with 8 positions matching TRBD1. This CDR3 is built from 15 residues. J lost 8 bases, V lost 1 base, and 7 bases had no gene match. Per the germline V gene, CDR1 is SGHTA and CDR2 is FQGNSA. This CDR3 is CASSLDRGAIDEQFF. The CDR3 DNA follows: TGTGCCAGCAGCTTAGACAGGGGGGCCATCGATGAGCAGTTCTTC.

The rearrangement joins TRBV18 to TRBJ2-7; D ambiguous. With 6 bases removed from V and 2 bases from J, the gap between germline ends came to 8 bases. This CDR3 is 12 amino acids long. Looked up from germline, CDR1 is KGHSH and CDR2 is LQKENI. The CDR3 sequence is CASSPRTYEQYF. CDR3 nucleotide sequence: TGTGCCAGCTCGCCGCGAACCTACGAGCAGTACTTC.

This chain joins TRBV10-3 and TRBJ2-7, with TRBD1 identical over 9 bases. Germline assignment: CDR1 ENHRY and CDR2 SYGVKD. The CDR3 spans 13 residues. The junction had 3 bases not matched to a gene; V was cut back by 5 bases and J by 4 bases. In DNA, the CDR3 is TGTGCCATCAGTCGGACAGGGGCTTACGAGCAGTACTTC. Its translation is CAISRTGAYEQYF.

The gene calls are TRBV5-4 and TRBJ2-5; 14 bases fit TRBD2. The germline V gene encodes CDR1 SGHNT and CDR2 YYREEE (reference sequence). This CDR3 has 16 residues. V lost 4 bases to trimming and J lost 4 bases; unmatched junction nucleotides: 6. CDR3 DNA: TGTGCCAGCAGCCCGAAGGGACTAGCGGGGGTAGAGACCCAGTACTTC. As protein: CASSPKGLAGVETQYF. Combining the CDR3 with reference TRBV5-4 and TRBJ2-5 gives the whole variable domain ETGVTQSPTHLIKTRGQQVTLRCSSQSGHNTVSWYQQALGQGPQFIFQYYREEENGRGNFPPRFSGLQFPNYSSELNVNALELDDSALYLCASSPKGLAGVETQYFGPGTRLLVL.

V usage is TRBV3-1 (or the pseudogene TRBV3-2) and J usage is TRBJ1-3; 7 nucleotides match TRBD1. This CDR3 spans 16 amino acids. Germline lookup yields CDR1 LGHDT and CDR2 YNNKEL (reference sequence). The V gene end was trimmed by 5 bases and the J gene end by 2 bases; junction bases not matched to a gene: 9. The CDR3 nucleotides are TGTGCCAGCAGCTATGACTTCGACAGGGCTGGAAACACCATATATTTT. This sequence encodes CASSYDFDRAGNTIYF.

The chain employs TRBV3-1 (or the pseudogene TRBV3-2) and TRBJ1-2, with TRBD1 matching 8 bases. V was clipped by 3 bases and J by 7 bases; unmatched bases: 4. The V gene's germline CDR1 is LGHDT and CDR2 YNNKEL (reference sequence). The CDR3 extends over 13 amino acids. CDR3 in DNA: TGTGCCAGCAGCCAGCATGGACAGGGTGGCTACACCTTC. Translation: CASSQHGQGGYTF.

This rearrangement joins TRBV7-3 to TRBJ2-1; 11 bases are a match to TRBD2. CDR1 SGHTA and CDR2 FQGTGA come from the germline V gene. The junction had 4 bases not matched to a gene; V was cut back by 5 bases and J by 4 bases. This CDR3 contains 15 residues. The CDR3 loop is CASSGTSGGYNEQFF. The CDR3 DNA is TGTGCCAGCAGCGGAACTAGCGGGGGATACAATGAGCAGTTCTTC.

In this sample, this clone turned up a few times. In DNA, the CDR3 is TGTGCCAGCAGCCAAGATTTTGGGGCGGGGAATCAGCCCCAGCATTTT. It yields the protein CASSQDFGAGNQPQHF. The gene calls are TRBV4-2 and TRBJ1-5, with a possible D match to TRBD1 (5 bases). The CDR3 contains 16 residues. Germline CDR1 is LGHNA and CDR2 is YNFKEQ. Trimming pared 0 bases from V and 4 bases from J, leaving 13 bases between.

V usage is TRBV6-5 and J usage is TRBJ1-2; D possibly corresponds to TRBD1 (6 bases). V was clipped by 1 base and J by 5 bases, with 14 bases between them. The CDR3 consists of 15 residues. Germline CDR1 reads MNHEY; CDR2 reads SVGAGI. The CDR3 nucleotides are TGTGCCAGCAGTTACTTACCCGACAGGCGTTATGGCTACACCTTC. This encodes CASSYLPDRRYGYTF.

The chain joins TRBV19 to TRBJ2-7, with D tentatively TRBD2 (5 bases). Germline V gene sequence: CDR1 LNHDA, CDR2 SQIVND (reference sequence). This CDR3 comprises 12 residues. V was pared by 5 bases and J by 4 bases, with 9 bases between. CDR3 amino acids: CASSPGLYEQYF. The CDR3 bases are TGTGCCAGTAGTCCGGGGTTGTACGAGCAGTACTTC.

This chain uses TRBV19 with TRBJ2-5; D gene ambiguous. V was clipped by 3 bases and J by 5 bases, with 13 bases between them. CDR1 LNHDA and CDR2 SQIVND come from the germline V gene (reference sequence). The CDR3 totals 14 residues. The CDR3 is CASSMRRGWETQYF. CDR3 nucleotides: TGTGCCAGTAGTATGCGGCGAGGCTGGGAGACCCAGTACTTC.

The rearrangement joins TRBV6-5 to TRBJ2-3, with 11 bases lining up with TRBD1. There are 15 residues in the CDR3. The germline V gene has CDR1 MNHEY and CDR2 SVGAGI. J was trimmed by 1 base and V by 4 bases; bases with no gene match: 1. CDR3: CASSWTGGRTDTQYF. The CDR3, as DNA: TGTGCCAGCAGTTGGACAGGGGGCCGCACAGATACGCAGTATTTT.